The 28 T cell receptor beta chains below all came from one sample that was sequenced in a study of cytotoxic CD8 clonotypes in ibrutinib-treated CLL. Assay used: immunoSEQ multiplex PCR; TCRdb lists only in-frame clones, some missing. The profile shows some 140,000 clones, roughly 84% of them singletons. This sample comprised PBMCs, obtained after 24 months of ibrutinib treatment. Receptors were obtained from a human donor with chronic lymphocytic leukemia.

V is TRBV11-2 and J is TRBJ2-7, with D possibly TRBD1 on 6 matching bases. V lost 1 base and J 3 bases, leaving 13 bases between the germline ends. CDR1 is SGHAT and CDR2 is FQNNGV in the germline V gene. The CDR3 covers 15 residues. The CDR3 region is CASSLAPGVFYEQYF. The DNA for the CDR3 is TGTGCCAGCAGCTTAGCACCAGGGGTGTTCTACGAGCAGTACTTC.

CDR3 residues: CASARDRGSYEQYF. The CDR3 DNA reads TGTGCTAGTGCCCGGGACAGGGGGTCCTACGAGCAGTACTTC. This chain links TRBV12-5 with TRBJ2-7; 11 bases align to TRBD1. Trimming removed 7 bases from V and 1 base from J; junction bases left unmatched: 3. Germline values: CDR1 LGHNT, CDR2 FRNRAP. The CDR3 has 14 residues.

CDR3 amino acids: CASSILAGASSYEQYF. The CDR3 DNA sequence: TGCGCCAGCAGCATCCTAGCGGGGGCCTCCTCCTACGAGCAGTACTTC. The gene calls are TRBV5-1 and TRBJ2-7; TRBD2 matches 10 bases. CDR3 size: 16 residues. In germline, CDR1 is SGHRS, CDR2 YFSETQ. Trimming took 4 bases from V and 0 from J; bases not matched to a gene: 7.

The CDR3 protein is CASSLEGLGSPLHF. The CDR3 DNA reads as TGTGCCAGCAGCTTAGAAGGGTTGGGTTCACCCCTCCACTTT. The chain links TRBV7-9 to TRBJ1-6; D gene unclear. The CDR3 is 14 amino acids. The germline V and J ends were trimmed by 1 base and 9 bases, with 10 bases remaining between them. CDR1 is SEHNR, CDR2 FQNEAQ, per germline (reference sequence). Supplemented by reference TRBV7-9 and TRBJ1-6, the full variable domain reads DTGVSQNPRHKITKRGQNVTFRCDPISEHNRLYWYRQTLGQGPEFLTYFQNEAQLEKSRLLSDRFSAERPKGSFSTLEIQRTEQGDSAMYLCASSLEGLGSPLHFGNGTRLTVT.

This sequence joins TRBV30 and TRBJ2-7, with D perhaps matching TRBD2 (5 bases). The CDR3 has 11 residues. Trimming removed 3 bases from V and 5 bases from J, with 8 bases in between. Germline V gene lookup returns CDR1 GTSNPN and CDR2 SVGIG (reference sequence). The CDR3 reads CAWSGDNEQYF. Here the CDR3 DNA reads TGTGCCTGGAGCGGGGATAACGAGCAGTACTTC. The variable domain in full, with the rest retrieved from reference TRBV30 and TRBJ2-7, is SQTIHQWPATLVQPVGSPLSLECTVEGTSNPNLYWYRQAAGRGLQLLFYSVGIGQISSEVPQNLSASRPQDRQFILSSKKLLLSDSGFYLCAWSGDNEQYFGPGTRLTVT.

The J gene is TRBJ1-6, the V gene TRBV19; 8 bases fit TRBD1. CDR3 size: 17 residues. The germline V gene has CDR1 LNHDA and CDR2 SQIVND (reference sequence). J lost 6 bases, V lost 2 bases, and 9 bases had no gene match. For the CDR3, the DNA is TGTGCCAGTAGTATATCCCCCTCAGACAGGGGTAATTCACCCCTCCACTTT. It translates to CASSISPSDRGNSPLHF. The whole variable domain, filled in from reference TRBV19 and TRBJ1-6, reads DGGITQSPKYLFRKEGQNVTLSCEQNLNHDAMYWYRQDPGQGLRLIYYSQIVNDFQKGDIAEGYSVSREKKESFPLTVTSAQKNPTAFYLCASSISPSDRGNSPLHFGNGTRLTVT.

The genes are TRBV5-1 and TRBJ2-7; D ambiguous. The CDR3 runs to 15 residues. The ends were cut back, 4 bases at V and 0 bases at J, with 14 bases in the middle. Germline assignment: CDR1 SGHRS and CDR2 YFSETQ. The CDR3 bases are TGCGCCAGCAGCCTTATGAGAGTAAGCTCCTACGAGCAGTACTTC. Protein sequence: CASSLMRVSSYEQYF.

CDR3 in DNA: TGTGCCAGCTCCAGGACAGGGGATGGTGGGGCCAACGTCCTGACTTTC. Protein product: CASSRTGDGGANVLTF. This chain joins TRBV5-6 and TRBJ2-6; 9 bases are a match to TRBD1. V gave up 7 bases and J gave up 3 bases; unmatched junction bases: 8. Germline values: CDR1 SGHDT, CDR2 YYEEEE. CDR3 length: 16 amino acids.

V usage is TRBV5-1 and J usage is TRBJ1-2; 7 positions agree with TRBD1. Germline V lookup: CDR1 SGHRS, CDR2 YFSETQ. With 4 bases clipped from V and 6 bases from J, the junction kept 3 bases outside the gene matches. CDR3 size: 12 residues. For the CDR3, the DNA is TGCGCCAGCAGCGTCAGGGGGGATGGCTACACCTTC. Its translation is CASSVRGDGYTF.

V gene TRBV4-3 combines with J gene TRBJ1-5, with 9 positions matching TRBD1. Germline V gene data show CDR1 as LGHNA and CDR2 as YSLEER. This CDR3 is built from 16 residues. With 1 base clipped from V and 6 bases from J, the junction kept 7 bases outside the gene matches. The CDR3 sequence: CASSQVMDRGSQPQHF. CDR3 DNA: TGCGCCAGCAGCCAAGTGATGGACAGGGGCAGTCAGCCCCAGCATTTT.

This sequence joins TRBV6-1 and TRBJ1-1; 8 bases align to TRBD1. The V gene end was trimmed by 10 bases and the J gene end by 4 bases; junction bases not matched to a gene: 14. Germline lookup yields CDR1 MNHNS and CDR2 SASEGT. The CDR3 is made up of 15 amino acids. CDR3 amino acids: CATARGGQGGTEAFF. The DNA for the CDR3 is TGTGCCACGGCGAGGGGAGGACAGGGTGGCACTGAAGCTTTCTTT.

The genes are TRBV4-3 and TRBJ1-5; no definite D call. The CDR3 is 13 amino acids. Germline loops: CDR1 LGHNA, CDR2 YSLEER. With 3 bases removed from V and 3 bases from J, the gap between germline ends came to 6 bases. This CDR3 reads CASSQSVNQPQHF. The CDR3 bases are TGCGCCAGCAGCCAGTCAGTCAATCAGCCCCAGCATTTT.

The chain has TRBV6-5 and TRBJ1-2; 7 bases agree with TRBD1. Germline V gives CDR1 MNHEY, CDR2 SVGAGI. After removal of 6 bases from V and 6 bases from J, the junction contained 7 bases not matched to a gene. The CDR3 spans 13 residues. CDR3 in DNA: TGTGCCAGCAGGACGACAGGGTTCCATGGCTACACCTTC. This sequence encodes CASRTTGFHGYTF.

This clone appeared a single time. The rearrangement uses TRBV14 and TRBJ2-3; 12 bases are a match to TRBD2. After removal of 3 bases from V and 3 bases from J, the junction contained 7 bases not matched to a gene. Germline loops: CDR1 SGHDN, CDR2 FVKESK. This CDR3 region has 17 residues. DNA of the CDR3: TGTGCCAGCAGCCATCGGACTAGCGGGGTTAATACAGATACGCAGTATTTT. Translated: CASSHRTSGVNTDTQYF. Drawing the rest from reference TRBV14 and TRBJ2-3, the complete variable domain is EAGVTQFPSHSVIEKGQTVTLRCDPISGHDNLYWYRRVMGKEIKFLLHFVKESKQDESGMPNNRFLAERTGGTYSTLKVQPAELEDSGVYFCASSHRTSGVNTDTQYFGPGTRLTVL.

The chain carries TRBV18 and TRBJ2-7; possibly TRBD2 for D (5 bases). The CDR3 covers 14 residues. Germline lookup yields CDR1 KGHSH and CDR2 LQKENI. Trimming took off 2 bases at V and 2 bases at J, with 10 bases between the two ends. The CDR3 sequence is CASSPSAGAYEQYF. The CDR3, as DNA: TGTGCCAGCTCACCATCAGCCGGGGCCTACGAGCAGTACTTC.

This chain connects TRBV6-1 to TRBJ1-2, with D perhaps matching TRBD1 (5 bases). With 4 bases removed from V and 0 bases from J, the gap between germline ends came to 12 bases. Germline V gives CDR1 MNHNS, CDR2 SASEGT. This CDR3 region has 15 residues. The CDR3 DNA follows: TGTGCCAGCAGTGTTGGGGGACCTACTAACTATGGCTACACCTTC. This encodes CASSVGGPTNYGYTF.

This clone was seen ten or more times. CDR3 nucleotides: TGTGCCAGCACCCTACGGGCTGAAGCTTTCTTT. Amino acid sequence: CASTLRAEAFF. This rearrangement joins TRBV2 to TRBJ1-1; D gene ambiguous. Germline CDR1 SNHLY, CDR2 FYNNEI. Trimming shortened V by 7 bases and J by 6 bases, and 9 bases separated the two germline ends. The CDR3 length is 11 residues.

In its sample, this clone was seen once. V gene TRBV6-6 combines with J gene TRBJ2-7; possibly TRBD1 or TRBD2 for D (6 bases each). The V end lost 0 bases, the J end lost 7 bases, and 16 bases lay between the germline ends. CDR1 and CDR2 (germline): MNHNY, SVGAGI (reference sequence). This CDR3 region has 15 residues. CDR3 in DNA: TGTGCCAGCAGTTACTCGATACGGGGGCTTGGGGAGCAGTACTTC. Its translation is CASSYSIRGLGEQYF.

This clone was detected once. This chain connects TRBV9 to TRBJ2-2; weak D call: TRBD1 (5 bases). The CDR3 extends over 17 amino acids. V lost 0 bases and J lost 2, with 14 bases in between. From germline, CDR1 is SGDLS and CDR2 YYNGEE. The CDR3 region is CASSVVTGQLNTGELFF. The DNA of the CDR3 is TGTGCCAGCAGCGTAGTTACAGGACAACTTAACACCGGGGAGCTGTTTTTT.

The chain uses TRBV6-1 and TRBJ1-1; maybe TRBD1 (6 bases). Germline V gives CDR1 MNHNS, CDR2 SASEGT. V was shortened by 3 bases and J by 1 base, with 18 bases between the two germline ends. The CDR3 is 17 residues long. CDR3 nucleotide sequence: TGTGCCAGCAGTGAGCGGGGGGACAACTCGTGGAACACTGAAGCTTTCTTT. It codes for CASSERGDNSWNTEAFF.

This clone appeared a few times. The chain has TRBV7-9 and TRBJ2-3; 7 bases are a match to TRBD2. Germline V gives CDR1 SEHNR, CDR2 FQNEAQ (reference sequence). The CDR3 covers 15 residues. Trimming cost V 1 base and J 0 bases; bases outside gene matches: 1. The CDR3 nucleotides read TGTGCCAGCAGCTTAGGGCGGGGGAGCACAGATACGCAGTATTTT. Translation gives CASSLGRGSTDTQYF.

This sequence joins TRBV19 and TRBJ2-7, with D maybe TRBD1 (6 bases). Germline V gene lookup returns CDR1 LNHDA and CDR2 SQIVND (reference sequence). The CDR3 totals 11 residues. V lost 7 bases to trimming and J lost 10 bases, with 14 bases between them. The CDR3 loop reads CASKSGGDQYF. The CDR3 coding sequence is TGTGCCAGTAAATCTGGGGGCGATCAGTACTTC.

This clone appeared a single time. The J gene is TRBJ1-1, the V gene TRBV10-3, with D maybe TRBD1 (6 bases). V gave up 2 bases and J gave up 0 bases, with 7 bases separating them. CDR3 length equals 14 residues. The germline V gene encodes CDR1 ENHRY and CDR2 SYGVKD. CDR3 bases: TGTGCCATCAGTGAGGGACAGATGAACACTGAAGCTTTCTTT. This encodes CAISEGQMNTEAFF.

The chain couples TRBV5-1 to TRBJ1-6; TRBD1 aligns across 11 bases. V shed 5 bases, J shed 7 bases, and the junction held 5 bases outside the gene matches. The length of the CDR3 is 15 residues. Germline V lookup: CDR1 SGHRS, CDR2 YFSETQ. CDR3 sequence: CASRRGTGGNSPLHF. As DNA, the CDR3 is TGCGCCAGCAGAAGAGGGACAGGGGGAAATTCACCCCTCCACTTT. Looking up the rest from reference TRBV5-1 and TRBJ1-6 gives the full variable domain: KAGVTQTPRYLIKTRGQQVTLSCSPISGHRSVSWYQQTPGQGLQFLFEYFSETQRNKGNFPGRFSGRQFSNSRSEMNVSTLELGDSALYLCASRRGTGGNSPLHFGNGTRLTVT.

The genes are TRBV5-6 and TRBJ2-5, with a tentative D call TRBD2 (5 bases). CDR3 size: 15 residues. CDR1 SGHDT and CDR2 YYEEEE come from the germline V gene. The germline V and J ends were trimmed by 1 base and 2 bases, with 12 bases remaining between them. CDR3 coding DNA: TGTGCCAGCAGCTTGTCCGGGGTCGGGCAAGAGACCCAGTACTTC. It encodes CASSLSGVGQETQYF.

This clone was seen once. The CDR3 nucleotides read TGCGCCAGCAGCACAGGACAGGTGAGCTCCTACGAGCAGTACTTC. The encoded protein is CASSTGQVSSYEQYF. The rearrangement joins TRBV5-1 to TRBJ2-7, with TRBD1 matching 7 bases. With V trimmed by 4 bases and J by 0 bases, 7 bases remained unmatched. The CDR3 is made up of 15 amino acids. The germline V gene encodes CDR1 SGHRS and CDR2 YFSETQ.

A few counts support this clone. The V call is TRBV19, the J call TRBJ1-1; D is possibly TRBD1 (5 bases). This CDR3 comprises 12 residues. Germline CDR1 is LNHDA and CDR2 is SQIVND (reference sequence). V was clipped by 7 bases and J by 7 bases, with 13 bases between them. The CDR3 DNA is TGTGCCAGTACCATATGGGGGAGTGAAGCTTTCTTT. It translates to CASTIWGSEAFF.

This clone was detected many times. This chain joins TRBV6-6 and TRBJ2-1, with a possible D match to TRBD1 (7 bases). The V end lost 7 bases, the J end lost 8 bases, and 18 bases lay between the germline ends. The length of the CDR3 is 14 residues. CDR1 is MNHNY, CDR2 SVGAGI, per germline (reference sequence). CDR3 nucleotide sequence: TGTGCCAGCAAGGGGCAGGGGGGCCTCGATGAGCAGTTCTTC. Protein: CASKGQGGLDEQFF.